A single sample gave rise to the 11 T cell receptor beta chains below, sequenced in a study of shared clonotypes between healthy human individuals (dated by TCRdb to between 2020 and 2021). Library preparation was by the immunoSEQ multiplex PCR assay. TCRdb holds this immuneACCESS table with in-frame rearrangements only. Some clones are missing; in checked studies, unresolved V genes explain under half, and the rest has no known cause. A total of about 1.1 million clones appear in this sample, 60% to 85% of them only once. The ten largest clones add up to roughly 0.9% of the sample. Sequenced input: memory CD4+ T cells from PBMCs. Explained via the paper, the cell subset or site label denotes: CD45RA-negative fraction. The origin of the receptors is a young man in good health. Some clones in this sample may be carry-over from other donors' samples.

CDR3 protein: CASSGQGGLEKLFF. CDR3 bases: TGTGCCAGCAGTGGACAGGGCGGATTAGAAAAACTGTTTTTT. The rearrangement uses TRBV2 and TRBJ1-4, with 7 bases lining up with TRBD1. V was pared by 4 bases and J by 8 bases, with 7 bases of the junction left unmatched. This CDR3 spans 14 amino acids. Germline CDR1 reads SNHLY; CDR2 reads FYNNEI.

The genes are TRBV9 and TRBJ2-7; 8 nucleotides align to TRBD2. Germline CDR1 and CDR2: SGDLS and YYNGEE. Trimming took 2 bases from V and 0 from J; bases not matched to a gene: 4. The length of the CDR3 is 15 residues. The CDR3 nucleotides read TGTGCCAGCAGCGTCTCTGGGACTAGCTCCTACGAGCAGTACTTC. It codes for CASSVSGTSSYEQYF.

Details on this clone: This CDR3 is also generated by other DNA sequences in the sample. CDR3 in DNA: TGTGCCAGCAGCTTGGGGACAGAAGCTTTCTTT. It is translated as CASSLGTEAFF. The chain recombines TRBV7-9 with TRBJ1-1, with a possible D match to TRBD1 (6 bases). Trimming shortened V by 3 bases and J by 8 bases, and 7 bases separated the two germline ends. This CDR3 region has 11 residues. Germline CDR1 SEHNR, CDR2 FQNEAQ (reference sequence). Supplemented by reference TRBV7-9 and TRBJ1-1, the full variable domain reads DTGVSQNPRHKITKRGQNVTFRCDPISEHNRLYWYRQTLGQGPEFLTYFQNEAQLEKSRLLSDRFSAERPKGSFSTLEIQRTEQGDSAMYLCASSLGTEAFFGQGTRLTVV.

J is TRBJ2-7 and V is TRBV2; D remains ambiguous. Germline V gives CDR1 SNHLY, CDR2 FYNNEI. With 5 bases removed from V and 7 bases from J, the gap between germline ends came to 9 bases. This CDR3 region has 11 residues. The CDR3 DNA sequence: TGTGCCAGCAGTACTCTCAGGGAGCAGTACTTC. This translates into CASSTLREQYF. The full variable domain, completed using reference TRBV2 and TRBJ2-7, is EPEVTQTPSHQVTQMGQEVILRCVPISNHLYFYWYRQILGQKVEFLVSFYNNEISEKSEIFDDQFSVERPDGSNFTLKIRSTKLEDSAMYFCASSTLREQYFGPGTRLTVT.

In DNA, the CDR3 is TGCAGTGGAGACAGGGCTTACGAGCAGTACTTC. As protein: CSGDRAYEQYF. The V and J genes are TRBV20-1 and TRBJ2-7; TRBD1 agrees at 7 bases. CDR1 DFQATT and CDR2 SNEGSKA come from the germline V gene (reference sequence). CDR3 length equals 11 residues. Trimming at V came to 7 bases and at J to 4 bases, leaving 4 bases not matched to a gene.

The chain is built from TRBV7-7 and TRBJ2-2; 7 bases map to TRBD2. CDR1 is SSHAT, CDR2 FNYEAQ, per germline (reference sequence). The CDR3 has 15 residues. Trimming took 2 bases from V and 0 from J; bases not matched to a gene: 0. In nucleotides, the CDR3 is TGTGCCAGCAGCTTAAGCGGGACGAACACCGGGGAGCTGTTTTTT. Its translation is CASSLSGTNTGELFF.

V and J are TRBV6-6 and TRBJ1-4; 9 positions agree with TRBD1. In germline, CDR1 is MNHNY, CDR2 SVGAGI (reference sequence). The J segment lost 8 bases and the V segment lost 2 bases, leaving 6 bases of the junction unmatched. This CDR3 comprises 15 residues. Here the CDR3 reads CASSYRGQGNEKLFF. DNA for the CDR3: TGTGCCAGCAGTTACAGGGGACAGGGAAACGAAAAACTGTTTTTT.

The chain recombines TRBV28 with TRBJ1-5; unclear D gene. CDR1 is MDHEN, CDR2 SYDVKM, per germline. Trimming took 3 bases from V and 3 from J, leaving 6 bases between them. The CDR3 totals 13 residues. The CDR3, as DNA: TGTGCCAGCAGTTTTACCCACAATCAGCCCCAGCATTTT. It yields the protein CASSFTHNQPQHF.

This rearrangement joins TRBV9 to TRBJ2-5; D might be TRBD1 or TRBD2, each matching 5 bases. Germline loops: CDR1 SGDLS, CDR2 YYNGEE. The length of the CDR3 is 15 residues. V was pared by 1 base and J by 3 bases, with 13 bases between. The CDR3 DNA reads TGTGCCAGCAGCGTACTGGGGACGGTTGAAGAGACCCAGTACTTC. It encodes CASSVLGTVEETQYF.

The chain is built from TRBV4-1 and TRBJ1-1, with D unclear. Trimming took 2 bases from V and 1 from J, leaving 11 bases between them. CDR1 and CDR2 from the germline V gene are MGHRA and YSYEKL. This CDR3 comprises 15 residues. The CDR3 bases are TGCGCCAGCAGCCAATCCCCAGGAACGAACACTGAAGCTTTCTTT. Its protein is CASSQSPGTNTEAFF.

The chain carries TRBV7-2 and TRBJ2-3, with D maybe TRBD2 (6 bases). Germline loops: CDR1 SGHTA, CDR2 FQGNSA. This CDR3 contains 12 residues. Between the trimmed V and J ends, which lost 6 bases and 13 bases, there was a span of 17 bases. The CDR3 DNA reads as TGTGCCAGCAGGGGGGGACTCCCTAAGAAGTATTTT. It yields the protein CASRGGLPKKYF.